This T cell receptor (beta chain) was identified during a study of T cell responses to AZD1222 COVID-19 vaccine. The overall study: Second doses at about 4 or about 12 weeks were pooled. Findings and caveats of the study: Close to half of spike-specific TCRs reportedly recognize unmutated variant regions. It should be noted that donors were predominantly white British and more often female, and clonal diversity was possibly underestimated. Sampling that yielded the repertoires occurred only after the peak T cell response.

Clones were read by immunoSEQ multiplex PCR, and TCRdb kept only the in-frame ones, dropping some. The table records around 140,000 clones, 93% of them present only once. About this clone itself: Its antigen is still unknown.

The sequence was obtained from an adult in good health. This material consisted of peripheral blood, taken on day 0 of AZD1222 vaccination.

The CDR3 loop reads CAWNTRGRISRGYGYTF. The CDR3 coding sequence is TGTGCCTGGAACACAAGGGGACGAATTTCTCGGGGCTATGGCTACACCTTC. The chain uses TRBV30 and TRBJ1-2, with D tentatively TRBD1 (5 bases). The V end lost 4 bases, the J end lost 4 bases, and 25 bases lay between the germline ends. The CDR3 has 17 amino acids. The V gene's germline CDR1 is GTSNPN and CDR2 SVGIG (reference sequence).